A single sample gave rise to the 25 T cell receptor beta chains below, sequenced in a study of cytomegalovirus exposure and HLA in healthy donors. PCR primers comprised 60 Vbeta and 13 Jbeta primers. This table comes from immunoSEQ multiplex PCR, and its TCRdb copy is limited to in-frame clones, with some not included. This sample has more than 85,000 clones, with roughly three quarters found just once. Sequencing used PBMCs. The receptors shown here come from a young man in good health and CMV-seropositive.

The chain joins TRBV29-1 to TRBJ1-1; the D gene is possibly TRBD1 (5 bases). CDR3 size: 11 residues. Trimming took 2 bases from V and 6 from J, leaving 7 bases between them. Germline loops: CDR1 SQVTM, CDR2 ANQGSEA. The CDR3 here is CSVESRAEAFF. The CDR3 DNA reads as TGCAGCGTTGAATCCAGGGCTGAAGCTTTCTTT.

V is TRBV27 and J is TRBJ1-5, with D perhaps matching TRBD1 (5 bases). The CDR3 contains 16 residues. Per germline, CDR1 MNHEY and CDR2 SMNVEV (reference sequence). V was clipped by 5 bases and J by 0 bases, with 14 bases between them. CDR3 in amino acids: CASSPSTELSNQPQHF. The CDR3 DNA reads TGTGCCAGCAGTCCGTCGACAGAGCTTAGCAATCAGCCCCAGCATTTT.

The V call is TRBV5-1, the J call TRBJ2-4, with a possible D match to TRBD1 (5 bases). V gave up 6 bases and J gave up 15 bases, with 13 bases separating them. CDR1 is SGHRS and CDR2 is YFSETQ in the germline V gene. CDR3 length: 10 residues. The CDR3 protein is CASIRGPGYF. The CDR3 DNA is TGCGCCAGCATAAGGGGCCCGGGGTACTTC.

The CDR3 bases are TGCGCCAGCAGCCACTCAGCGGGGGGGCCAGATACGCAGTATTTT. This translates into CASSHSAGGPDTQYF. The rearrangement uses TRBV4-3 and TRBJ2-3; 10 bases line up with TRBD2. V was clipped by 3 bases and J by 4 bases; unmatched bases: 4. The CDR3 is made up of 15 amino acids. Germline V gene lookup returns CDR1 LGHNA and CDR2 YSLEER.

V gene TRBV12-5 combines with J gene TRBJ2-2, with a possible D match to TRBD2 (6 bases). Germline V gene sequence: CDR1 LGHNT, CDR2 FRNRAP. V was clipped by 7 bases and J by 1 base, with 13 bases between them. This CDR3 is 15 amino acids long. CDR3 sequence (DNA): TGTGCTAGTGCCCGAGGGACTTTGAACACCGGGGAGCTGTTTTTT. Amino acid sequence: CASARGTLNTGELFF.

This clone has just a few counts. V usage is TRBV4-2 and J usage is TRBJ1-4, with 9 bases aligning to TRBD1. The V gene end was trimmed by 4 bases and the J gene end by 6 bases; junction bases not matched to a gene: 6. The germline CDR1 and CDR2 sequences are LGHNA and YNFKEQ. CDR3 size: 15 residues. Written as DNA, the CDR3 is TGTGCCAGCAGCCGCCCGACAGGGGGATATGAAAAACTGTTTTTT. Protein product: CASSRPTGGYEKLFF.

This clone was detected ten times or more. The chain carries TRBV10-3 and TRBJ2-2; 8 positions agree with TRBD1. Germline CDR1 ENHRY, CDR2 SYGVKD. After removal of 0 bases from V and 5 bases from J, the junction contained 5 bases not matched to a gene. The CDR3 consists of 16 residues. In nucleotides, the CDR3 is TGTGCCATCAGTGAGTCGTCAGGGGGCGATACCGGGGAGCTGTTTTTT. This sequence encodes CAISESSGGDTGELFF.

In DNA form, the CDR3 reads TGTGCCAGCACGAAAGGGAGGGGGGATGAAAAACTGTTTTTT. It translates to CASTKGRGDEKLFF. The V and J genes are TRBV6-1 and TRBJ1-4, with D tentatively TRBD1 (6 bases). This CDR3 is 14 amino acids long. Per the germline V gene, CDR1 is MNHNS and CDR2 is SASEGT. V lost 7 bases, J lost 6 bases, and 15 bases lay in between.

This chain joins TRBV7-2 and TRBJ1-1; D may be TRBD1 (6 bases). The CDR3 is 14 residues long. CDR1 is SGHTA and CDR2 is FQGNSA in the germline V gene. Trimming stripped 5 bases from V and 1 base from J, with 11 bases between. CDR3 sequence reads: CASSPRDKNTEAFF. The CDR3 DNA follows: TGTGCCAGCAGCCCCCGGGACAAGAACACTGAAGCTTTCTTT. Full variable domain (rest looked up from reference TRBV7-2 and TRBJ1-1): GAGVSQSPSNKVTEKGKDVELRCDPISGHTALYWYRQSLGQGLEFLIYFQGNSAPDKSGLPSDRFSAERTGGSVSTLTIQRTQQEDSAVYLCASSPRDKNTEAFFGQGTRLTVV.

The chain uses TRBV4-2 and TRBJ2-1; TRBD2 aligns across 14 bases. Per germline, CDR1 LGHNA and CDR2 YNFKEQ. V trimming: 0 bases; J trimming: 5 bases; junction bases outside the gene matches: 3. This CDR3 has 17 residues. The CDR3 nucleotides read TGTGCCAGCAGCCAAGATCTGGGACTAGCGGGGGACAATGAGCAGTTCTTC. It yields the protein CASSQDLGLAGDNEQFF.

The J gene is TRBJ2-3, the V gene TRBV5-1; tentatively, D is TRBD2 (5 bases). The CDR3 covers 14 residues. The V and J ends lost 0 bases and 6 bases respectively, with 11 bases between them. CDR1 is SGHRS and CDR2 is YFSETQ in the germline V gene. The CDR3 sequence is CASSLGGRADTQYF. The CDR3 DNA reads TGCGCCAGCAGCTTGGGCGGGCGGGCGGATACGCAGTATTTT.

The chain joins TRBV6-1 to TRBJ1-5; D is perhaps TRBD1 (6 bases). Looked up from germline, CDR1 is MNHNS and CDR2 is SASEGT. CDR3 size: 16 residues. The V gene lost 4 bases and the J gene lost 4 bases, with 17 bases spanning the gap. CDR3 protein: CASSAGTPVFNQPQHF. DNA for the CDR3: TGTGCCAGCAGTGCCGGGACACCGGTATTTAATCAGCCCCAGCATTTT.

The chain employs TRBV28 and TRBJ1-5; TRBD1 matches at 7 bases. CDR3 length: 12 residues. The germline CDR1 and CDR2 sequences are MDHEN and SYDVKM. The CDR3 sequence is CATQGINQPQHF. As DNA, the CDR3 is TGTGCGACACAGGGGATCAATCAGCCCCAGCATTTT. Full variable domain (rest looked up from reference TRBV28 and TRBJ1-5): DVKVTQSSRYLVKRTGEKVFLECVQDMDHENMFWYRQDPGLGLRLIYFSYDVKMKEKGDIPEGYSVSREKKERFSLILESASTNQTSMYLCATQGINQPQHFGDGTRLSIL.

The chain combines TRBV7-9 with TRBJ2-2, with D perhaps TRBD1 (5 bases). The germline CDR1 and CDR2 sequences are SEHNR and FQNEAQ (reference sequence). This CDR3 is built from 15 residues. V lost 5 bases and J lost 7, with 17 bases in between. CDR3 in DNA: TGTGCCAGCAGCCCAGGATGGGGCCTTGTCGGGGAGCTGTTTTTT. Amino acid sequence: CASSPGWGLVGELFF.

The genes are TRBV30 and TRBJ1-5; possible D gene TRBD1, 5 bases. The germline gives CDR1 GTSNPN, CDR2 SVGIG (reference sequence). Between the trimmed V and J ends, which lost 0 bases and 5 bases, there was a span of 11 bases. The CDR3 loop spans 14 amino acids. The CDR3 reads CAWSVRGGDQPQHF. CDR3 bases: TGTGCCTGGAGTGTACGGGGGGGAGATCAGCCCCAGCATTTT. Drawing the rest from reference TRBV30 and TRBJ1-5, the complete variable domain is SQTIHQWPATLVQPVGSPLSLECTVEGTSNPNLYWYRQAAGRGLQLLFYSVGIGQISSEVPQNLSASRPQDRQFILSSKKLLLSDSGFYLCAWSVRGGDQPQHFGDGTRLSIL.

The gene calls are TRBV6-6 and TRBJ2-7, with 7 nucleotides matching TRBD2. Per the germline V gene, CDR1 is MNHNY and CDR2 is SVGAGI (reference sequence). V trimming: 7 bases; J trimming: 3 bases; junction bases outside the gene matches: 9. This CDR3 contains 14 residues. This CDR3 reads CASTETSPHYEQYF. Written as DNA, the CDR3 is TGTGCCAGCACCGAGACTAGCCCCCACTACGAGCAGTACTTC.

The chain has TRBV5-1 and TRBJ2-7; 8 bases line up with TRBD2. The CDR3 runs 16 residues. Germline CDR1 is SGHRS and CDR2 is YFSETQ. Germline trimming cut 0 bases from V and 1 base from J; bases unmatched to any gene: 6. This CDR3 reads CASSLARSGGSYEQYF. In DNA, the CDR3 is TGCGCCAGCAGCTTGGCCAGGAGCGGGGGATCCTACGAGCAGTACTTC.

This rearrangement joins TRBV7-9 to TRBJ2-7; tentative D call: TRBD2 (6 bases). Germline assignment: CDR1 SEHNR and CDR2 FQNEAQ (reference sequence). This CDR3 spans 15 amino acids. Trimming removed 4 bases from V and 7 bases from J, with 20 bases in between. The CDR3 loop reads CASSSPVDTAGEQYF. Here the CDR3 DNA reads TGTGCCAGCAGCTCCCCGGTGGACACCGCGGGGGAGCAGTACTTC.

The chain is built from TRBV10-3 and TRBJ2-3; 10 bases map to TRBD2. The CDR3 covers 15 residues. Looked up from germline, CDR1 is ENHRY and CDR2 is SYGVKD. V dropped 6 bases and J dropped 0; count of bases not matched to a gene: 3. DNA of the CDR3: TGTGCCATCAGAGAACTAGCGGGGAGCACAGATACGCAGTATTTT. It is translated as CAIRELAGSTDTQYF.

Concerning this clone itself: A read error is likely, as this CDR3 ends without the conserved phenylalanine or tryptophan. The chain is built from TRBV4-2 and TRBJ1-2, with TRBD1 matching over 10 bases. V lost 5 bases to trimming and J lost 4 bases; unmatched junction nucleotides: 16. Germline V gene lookup returns CDR1 LGHNA and CDR2 YNFKEQ. There are 18 residues in the CDR3. CDR3 in amino acids: CASSETRGTGDEGYGYTC. The CDR3 DNA is TGTGCCAGCAGCGAAACCAGGGGGACAGGGGACGAAGGCTATGGCTACACCTGC.

The rearrangement links TRBV2 to TRBJ2-3; 11 bases are a match to TRBD2. Per germline, CDR1 SNHLY and CDR2 FYNNEI. The V gene end was trimmed by 4 bases and the J gene end by 8 bases; junction bases not matched to a gene: 5. The length of the CDR3 is 14 residues. This CDR3 is CASSVSGGVGTQYF. CDR3 DNA sequence: TGTGCCAGCAGTGTTAGCGGGGGGGTGGGTACGCAGTATTTT.

The V and J genes are TRBV19 and TRBJ1-1; 9 bases map to TRBD1. The J segment lost 0 bases and the V segment lost 10 bases, leaving 3 bases of the junction unmatched. From germline, CDR1 is LNHDA and CDR2 SQIVND (reference sequence). The CDR3 consists of 13 residues. CDR3 loop: CATTGGLNTEAFF. The CDR3 DNA reads TGTGCCACAACAGGGGGCCTGAACACTGAAGCTTTCTTT.

This rearrangement joins TRBV19 to TRBJ1-5; tentative D call: TRBD1 (5 bases). In germline, CDR1 is LNHDA, CDR2 SQIVND (reference sequence). Trimming took 6 bases from V and 6 from J, leaving 21 bases between them. This CDR3 is built from 16 residues. This CDR3 reads CASSPLSQGLGQPQHF. CDR3 DNA sequence: TGTGCCAGTAGCCCCCTTTCGCAGGGCCTAGGTCAGCCCCAGCATTTT.

CDR3 nucleotides: TGTGCCAGCAGTTCCCCCGACGGGGGCAATCAGCCCCAGCATTTT. Its translation is CASSSPDGGNQPQHF. This chain uses TRBV28 with TRBJ1-5; D unclear. Germline assignment: CDR1 MDHEN and CDR2 SYDVKM. Trimming removed 4 bases at V and 2 bases at J, with 12 bases between. CDR3 length: 15 residues.

The genes are TRBV19 and TRBJ2-7, with D possibly being TRBD1 (5 bases). CDR3 length: 15 residues. The germline CDR1 and CDR2 sequences are LNHDA and SQIVND (reference sequence). Trimming left V 2 bases short and J 2 bases short, with 13 bases between. The CDR3 loop reads CASSIRGSSTYEQYF. CDR3 in DNA: TGTGCCAGTAGTATAAGGGGATCCTCGACCTACGAGCAGTACTTC. Full variable domain (remainder filled in from reference TRBV19 and TRBJ2-7): DGGITQSPKYLFRKEGQNVTLSCEQNLNHDAMYWYRQDPGQGLRLIYYSQIVNDFQKGDIAEGYSVSREKKESFPLTVTSAQKNPTAFYLCASSIRGSSTYEQYFGPGTRLTVT.